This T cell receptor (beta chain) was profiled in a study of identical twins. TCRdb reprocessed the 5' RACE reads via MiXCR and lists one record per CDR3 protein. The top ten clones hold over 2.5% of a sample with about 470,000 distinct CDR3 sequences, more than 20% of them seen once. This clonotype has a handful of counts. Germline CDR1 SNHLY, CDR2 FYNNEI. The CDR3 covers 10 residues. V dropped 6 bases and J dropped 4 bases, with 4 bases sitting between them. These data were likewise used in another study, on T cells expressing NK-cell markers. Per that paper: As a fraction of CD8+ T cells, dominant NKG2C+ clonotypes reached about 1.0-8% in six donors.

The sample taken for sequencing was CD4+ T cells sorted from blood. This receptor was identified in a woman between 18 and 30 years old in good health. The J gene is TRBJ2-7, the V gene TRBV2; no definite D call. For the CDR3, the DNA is TGTGCCAGCAGCGCTTACGAGCAGTACTTC. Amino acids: CASSAYEQYF.